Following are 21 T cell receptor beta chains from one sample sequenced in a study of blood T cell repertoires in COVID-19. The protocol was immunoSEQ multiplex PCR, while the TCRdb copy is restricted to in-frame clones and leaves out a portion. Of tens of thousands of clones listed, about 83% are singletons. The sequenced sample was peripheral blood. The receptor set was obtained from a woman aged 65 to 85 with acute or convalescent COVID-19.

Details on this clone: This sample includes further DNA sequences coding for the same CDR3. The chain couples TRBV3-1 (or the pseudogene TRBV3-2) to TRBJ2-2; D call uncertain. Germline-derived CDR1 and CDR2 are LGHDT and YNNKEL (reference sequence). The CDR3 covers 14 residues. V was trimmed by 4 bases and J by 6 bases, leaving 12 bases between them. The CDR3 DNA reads TGTGCCAGCAGCCCCCAGATCACGTCCGGGGAGCTGTTTTTT. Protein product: CASSPQITSGELFF.

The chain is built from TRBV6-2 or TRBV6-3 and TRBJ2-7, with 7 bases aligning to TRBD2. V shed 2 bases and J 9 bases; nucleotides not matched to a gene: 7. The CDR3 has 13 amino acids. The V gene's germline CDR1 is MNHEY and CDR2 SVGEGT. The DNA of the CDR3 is TGTGCCAGCAGTTACGCCGAGACTAGCCGGCAGTACGTC. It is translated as CASSYAETSRQYV.

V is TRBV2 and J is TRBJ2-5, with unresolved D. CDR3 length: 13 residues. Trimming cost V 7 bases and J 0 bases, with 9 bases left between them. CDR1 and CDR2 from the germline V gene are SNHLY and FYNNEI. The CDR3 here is CASNRPYQETQYF. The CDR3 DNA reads TGTGCCAGCAATCGTCCGTACCAAGAGACCCAGTACTTC.

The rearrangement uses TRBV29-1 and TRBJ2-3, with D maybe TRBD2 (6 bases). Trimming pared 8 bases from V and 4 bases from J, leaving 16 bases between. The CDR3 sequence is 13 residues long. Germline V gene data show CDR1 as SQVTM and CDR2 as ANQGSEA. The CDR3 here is CSIVLSGADTQYF. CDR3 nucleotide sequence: TGCAGCATTGTATTATCGGGGGCAGATACGCAGTATTTT.

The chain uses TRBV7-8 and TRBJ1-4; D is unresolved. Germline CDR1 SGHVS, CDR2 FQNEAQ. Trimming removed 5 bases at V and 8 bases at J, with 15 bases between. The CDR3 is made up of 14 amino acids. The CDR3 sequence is CASSPEGQEEKLFF. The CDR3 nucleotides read TGTGCCAGCAGCCCAGAGGGCCAAGAAGAAAAACTGTTTTTT.

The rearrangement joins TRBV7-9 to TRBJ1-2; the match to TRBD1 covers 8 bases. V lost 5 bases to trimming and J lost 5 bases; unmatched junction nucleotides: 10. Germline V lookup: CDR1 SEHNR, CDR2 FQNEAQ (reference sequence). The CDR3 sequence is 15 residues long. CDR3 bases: TGTGCCAGCAGCCCTTCAGACAGGGGAGGGTATGGCTACACCTTC. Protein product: CASSPSDRGGYGYTF.

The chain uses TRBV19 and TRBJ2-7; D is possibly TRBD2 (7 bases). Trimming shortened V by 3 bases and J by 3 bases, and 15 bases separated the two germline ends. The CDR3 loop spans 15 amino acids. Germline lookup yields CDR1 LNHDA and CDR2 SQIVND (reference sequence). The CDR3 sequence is CASSIGSGGNYEQYV. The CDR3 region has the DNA TGTGCCAGTAGTATCGGGTCGGGGGGCAACTACGAGCAGTACGTC.

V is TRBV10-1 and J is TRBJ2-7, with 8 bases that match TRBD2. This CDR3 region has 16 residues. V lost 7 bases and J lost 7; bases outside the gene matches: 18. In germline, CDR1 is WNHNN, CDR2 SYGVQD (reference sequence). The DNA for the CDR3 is TGCGCCAGCATCTCCCGGGAAAGGACTAGCCGATGTGAGCAGTACGTC. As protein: CASISRERTSRCEQYV.

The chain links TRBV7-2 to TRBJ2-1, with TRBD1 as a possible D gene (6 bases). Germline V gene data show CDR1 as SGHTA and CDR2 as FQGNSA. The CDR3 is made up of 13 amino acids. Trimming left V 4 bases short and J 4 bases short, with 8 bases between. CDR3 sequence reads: CASSYDRYNEQFF. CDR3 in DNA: TGTGCCAGCAGCTATGACAGGTACAATGAGCAGTTCTTC. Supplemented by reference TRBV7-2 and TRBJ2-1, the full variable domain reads GAGVSQSPSNKVTEKGKDVELRCDPISGHTALYWYRQSLGQGLEFLIYFQGNSAPDKSGLPSDRFSAERTGGSVSTLTIQRTQQEDSAVYLCASSYDRYNEQFFGPGTRLTVL.

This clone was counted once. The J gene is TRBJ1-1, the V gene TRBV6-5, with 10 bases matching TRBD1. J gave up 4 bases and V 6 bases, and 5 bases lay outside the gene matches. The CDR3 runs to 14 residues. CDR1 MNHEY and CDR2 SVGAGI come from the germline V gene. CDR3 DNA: TGTGCCAGCAGAGACAGGGGGCTGGGCACTGAAGCTTTCTTT. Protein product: CASRDRGLGTEAFF.

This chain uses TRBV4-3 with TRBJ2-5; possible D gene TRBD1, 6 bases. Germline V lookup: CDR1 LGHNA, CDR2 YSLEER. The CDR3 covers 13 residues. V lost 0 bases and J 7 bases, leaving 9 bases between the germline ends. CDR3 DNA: TGCGCCAGCAGCCAAGATCTGGACAGGACCCAGTACTTC. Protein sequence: CASSQDLDRTQYF.

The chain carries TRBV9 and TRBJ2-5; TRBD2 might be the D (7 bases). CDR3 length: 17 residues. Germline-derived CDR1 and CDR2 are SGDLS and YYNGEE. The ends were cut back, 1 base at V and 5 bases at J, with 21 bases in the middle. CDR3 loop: CASSVSLGGGRSETQYF. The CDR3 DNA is TGTGCCAGCAGCGTATCCCTGGGGGGCGGGAGATCTGAGACCCAGTACTTC.

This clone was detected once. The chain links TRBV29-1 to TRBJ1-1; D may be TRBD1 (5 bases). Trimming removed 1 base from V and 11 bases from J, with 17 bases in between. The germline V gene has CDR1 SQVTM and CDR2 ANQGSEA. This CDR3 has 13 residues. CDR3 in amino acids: CSVEGNMGGDAFF. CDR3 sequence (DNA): TGCAGCGTTGAAGGTAATATGGGAGGGGATGCTTTCTTT.

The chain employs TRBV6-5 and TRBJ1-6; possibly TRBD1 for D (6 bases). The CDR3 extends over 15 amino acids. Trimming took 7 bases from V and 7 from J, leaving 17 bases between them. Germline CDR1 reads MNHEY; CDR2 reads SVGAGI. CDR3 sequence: CASTVNRDPNSPLHF. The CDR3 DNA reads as TGTGCCAGCACGGTCAACAGGGATCCAAATTCACCCCTCCACTTT.

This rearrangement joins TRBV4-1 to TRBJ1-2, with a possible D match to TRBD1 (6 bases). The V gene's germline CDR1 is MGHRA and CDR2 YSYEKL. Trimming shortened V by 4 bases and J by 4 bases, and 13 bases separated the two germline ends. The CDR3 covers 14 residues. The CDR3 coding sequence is TGCGCCAGCAGCCCCGGTGGACAGAGCTATGGCTACACCTTC. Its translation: CASSPGGQSYGYTF.

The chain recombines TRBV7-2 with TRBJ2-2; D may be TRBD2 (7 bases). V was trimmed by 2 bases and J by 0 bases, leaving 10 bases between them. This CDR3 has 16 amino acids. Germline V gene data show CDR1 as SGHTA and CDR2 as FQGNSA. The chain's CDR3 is CASSLRGAANTGELFF. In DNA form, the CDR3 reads TGTGCCAGCAGCTTACGGGGGGCCGCGAACACCGGGGAGCTGTTTTTT.

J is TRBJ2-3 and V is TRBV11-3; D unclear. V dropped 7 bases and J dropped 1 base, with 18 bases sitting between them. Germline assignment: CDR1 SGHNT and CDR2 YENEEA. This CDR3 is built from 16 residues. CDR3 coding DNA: TGTGCCAGCACGTCGACTTCTCTCCGTCGCACAGATACGCAGTATTTT. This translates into CASTSTSLRRTDTQYF.

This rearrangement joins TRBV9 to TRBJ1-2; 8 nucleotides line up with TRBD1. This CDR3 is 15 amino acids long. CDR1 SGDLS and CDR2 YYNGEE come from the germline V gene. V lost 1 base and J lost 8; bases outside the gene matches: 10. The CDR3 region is CASSVSGQGAGGYTF. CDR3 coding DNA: TGTGCCAGCAGCGTATCGGGCCAGGGGGCTGGAGGCTACACCTTC.

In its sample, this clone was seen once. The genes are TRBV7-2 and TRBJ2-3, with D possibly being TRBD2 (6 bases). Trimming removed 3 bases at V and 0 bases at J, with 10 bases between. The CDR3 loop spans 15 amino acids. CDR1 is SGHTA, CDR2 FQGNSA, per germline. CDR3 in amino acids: CASSFSGSSTDTQYF. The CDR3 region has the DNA TGTGCCAGCAGCTTTAGCGGATCTAGCACAGATACGCAGTATTTT.

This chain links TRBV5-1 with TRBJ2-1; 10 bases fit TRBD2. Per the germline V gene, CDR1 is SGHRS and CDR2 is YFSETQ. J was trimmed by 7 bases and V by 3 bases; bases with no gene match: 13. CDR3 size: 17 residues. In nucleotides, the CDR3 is TGCGCCAGCAGCTCGCCCCCGGGACTAGCGAGAGGGAATGAGCAGTTCTTC. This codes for CASSSPPGLARGNEQFF.

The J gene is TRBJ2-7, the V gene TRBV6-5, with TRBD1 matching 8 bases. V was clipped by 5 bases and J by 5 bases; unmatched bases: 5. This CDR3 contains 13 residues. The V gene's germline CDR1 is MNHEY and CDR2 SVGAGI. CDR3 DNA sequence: TGTGCCAGCAGTCCAGACAGGGGCAACGAGCAGTACGTC. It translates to CASSPDRGNEQYV.